This entry features one T cell receptor beta chain sequence. The antigen is unknown. The sample is drawn from a study of long-term antiretroviral therapy in people with HIV. Looking at the study overall: Specimens dating back about a decade before the 2015 immediate-ART recommendation are the oldest included.

Sequencing relied on immunoSEQ assay v3.0, run at survey level. Sequenced by immunoSEQ multiplex PCR; TCRdb stores in-frame clones only, minus some. The sample has 20,000 to 25,000 clones, more than 70% seen once. The study's findings and limits: Pre-ART clonal expansions dominated every time point's repertoire. Versus controls, repertoires in people with HIV had narrower CDR3 length ranges.

Germline V gene data show CDR1 as SGHRS and CDR2 as YFSETQ. There are 14 residues in the CDR3. The junction had 3 bases not matched to a gene; V was cut back by 4 bases and J by 6 bases. The chain combines TRBV5-1 with TRBJ2-1; 11 bases align to TRBD1. The clonotype originates from a man aged 55 to 70 with HIV. Sequencing was performed on unsorted PBMCs, taken 1.3 years after starting antiretroviral therapy. This chain's CDR3 is CASSQGQGGNEQFF. The CDR3 DNA follows: TGCGCCAGCAGCCAGGGACAGGGGGGCAATGAGCAGTTCTTC.